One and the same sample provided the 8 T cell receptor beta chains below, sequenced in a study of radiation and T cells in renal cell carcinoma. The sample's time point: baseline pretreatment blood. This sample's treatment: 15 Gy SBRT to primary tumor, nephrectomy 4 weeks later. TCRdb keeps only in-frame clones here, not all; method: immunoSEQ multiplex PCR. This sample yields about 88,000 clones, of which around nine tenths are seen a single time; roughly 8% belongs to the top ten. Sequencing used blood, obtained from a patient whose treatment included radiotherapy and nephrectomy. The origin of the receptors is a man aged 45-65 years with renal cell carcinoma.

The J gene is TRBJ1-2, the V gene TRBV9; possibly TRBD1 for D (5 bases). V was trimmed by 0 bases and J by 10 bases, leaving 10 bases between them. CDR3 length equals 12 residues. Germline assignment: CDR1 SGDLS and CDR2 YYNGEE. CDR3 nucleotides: TGTGCCAGCAGCGTAGGGGGGGTGTACTACACCTTC. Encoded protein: CASSVGGVYYTF.

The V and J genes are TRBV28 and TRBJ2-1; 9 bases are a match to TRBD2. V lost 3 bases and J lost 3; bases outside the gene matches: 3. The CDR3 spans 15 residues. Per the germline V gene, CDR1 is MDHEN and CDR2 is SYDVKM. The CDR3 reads CASSFAGGHYNEQFF. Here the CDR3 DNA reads TGTGCCAGCAGTTTTGCGGGAGGGCACTACAATGAGCAGTTCTTC.

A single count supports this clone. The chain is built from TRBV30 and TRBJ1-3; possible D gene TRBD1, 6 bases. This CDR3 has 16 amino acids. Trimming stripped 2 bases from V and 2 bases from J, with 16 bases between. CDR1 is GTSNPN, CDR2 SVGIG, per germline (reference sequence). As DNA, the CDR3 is TGTGCCTGGAGTCTCTTTCGGGGGGCAACTGGAAACACCATATATTTT. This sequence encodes CAWSLFRGATGNTIYF.

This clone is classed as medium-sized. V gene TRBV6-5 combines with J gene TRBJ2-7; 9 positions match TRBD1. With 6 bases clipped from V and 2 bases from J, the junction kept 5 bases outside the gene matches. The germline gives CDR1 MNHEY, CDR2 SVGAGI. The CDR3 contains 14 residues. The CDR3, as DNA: TGTGCCAGCAGCGGACAGGGGACAACCTACGAGCAGTACTTC. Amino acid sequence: CASSGQGTTYEQYF.

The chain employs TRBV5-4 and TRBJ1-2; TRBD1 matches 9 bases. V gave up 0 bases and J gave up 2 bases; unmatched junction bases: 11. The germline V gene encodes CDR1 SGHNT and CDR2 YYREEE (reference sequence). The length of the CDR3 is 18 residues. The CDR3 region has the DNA TGTGCCAGCAGCTTGGGGGGACAGGGTGGAGGCGGGAACTATGGCTACACCTTC. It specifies CASSLGGQGGGGNYGYTF.

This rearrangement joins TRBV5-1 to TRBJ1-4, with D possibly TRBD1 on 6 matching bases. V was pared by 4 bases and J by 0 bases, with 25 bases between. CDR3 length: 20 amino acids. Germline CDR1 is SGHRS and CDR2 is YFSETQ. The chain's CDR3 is CASSPRTAGNPASTNEKLFF. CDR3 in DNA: TGCGCCAGCAGCCCCCGGACAGCGGGTAACCCCGCATCAACTAATGAAAAACTGTTTTTT.

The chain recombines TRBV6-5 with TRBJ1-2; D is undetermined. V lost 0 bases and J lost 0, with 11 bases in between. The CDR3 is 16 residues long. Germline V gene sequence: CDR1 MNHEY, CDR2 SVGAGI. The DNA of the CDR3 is TGTGCCAGCAGTTACTCAGGGATAGTGGCTAACTATGGCTACACCTTC. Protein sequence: CASSYSGIVANYGYTF.

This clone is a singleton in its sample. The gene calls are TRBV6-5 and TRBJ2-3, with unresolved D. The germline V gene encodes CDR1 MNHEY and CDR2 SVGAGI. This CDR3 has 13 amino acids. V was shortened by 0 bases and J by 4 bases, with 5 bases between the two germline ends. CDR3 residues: CASSYSRPDTQYF. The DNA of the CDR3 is TGTGCCAGCAGTTACTCACGGCCAGATACGCAGTATTTT.